The entry below gives a single T cell receptor (beta chain) sequence along with its context. Each CDR3 protein gets one entry after TCRdb re-called the PCR reads with MiXCR. The data hold tens of thousands of distinct CDR3 sequences, with roughly a fifth observed a single time. The V gene lost 5 bases and the J gene lost 5 bases, with 10 bases spanning the gap. The CDR3 contains 12 residues. CDR1 is SQVTM, CDR2 ANQGSEA, per germline. The data are from a study of molecular identifiers for immune sequencing clone quantification. Sequences were obtained from naive CD8+ T cells from blood, with Jurkat cell RNA spiked in. The subset denotes: FACS-sorted CD8+CD4-CCR7+CD45RA+ naive T cells. This TCR came from a human donor in good health. Some libraries in this study had Jurkat cell RNA spiked in. This rearrangement joins TRBV29-1 to TRBJ2-4; D gene ambiguous. CDR3 residues: CSVQEIENIQYF. The CDR3 DNA follows: TGCAGCGTTCAGGAAATAGAAAACATTCAGTACTTC.